This T cell receptor beta chain came from a study of PD-L1 blockade in urothelial cancer. Study-level information: Patients with male sex and bladder-origin urothelial cancer accounted for most of the roughly 30 enrolled. Patients previously received 0 to 3 chemotherapy regimens.

Profiled with immunoSEQ multiplex PCR; TCRdb holds only in-frame clones, not every one. The table has tens of thousands of clones, around nine tenths seen once; the top ten hold around a quarter. Time point of the sample: pretreatment peripheral blood. The V gene's germline CDR1 is LNHNV and CDR2 YYDKDF (reference sequence). The CDR3 loop spans 15 amino acids. The trim removed 1 base at V and 5 bases at J, leaving 2 bases unmatched. This rearrangement joins TRBV15 to TRBJ1-4; 9 bases are shared with TRBD1. The material sequenced was PBMCs, taken around atezolizumab (anti-PD-L1) treatment. This receptor was identified in a donor at least 40 years old with urothelial cancer. For the CDR3, the DNA is TGTGCCACCAGCAGAGGTGGGACAGGGAATGAAAAACTGTTTTTT. This gives the protein CATSRGGTGNEKLFF. The full variable domain, completed using reference TRBV15 and TRBJ1-4, is DAMVIQNPRYQVTQFGKPVTLSCSQTLNHNVMYWYQQKSSQAPKLLFHYYDKDFNNEADTPDNFQSRRPNTSFCFLDIRSPGLGDTAMYLCATSRGGTGNEKLFFGSGTQLSVL.